The TCR beta chain described here comes from a study of T cells in localized non-small cell lung cancer (TCRdb year 2020). Broadly, across the study: Comparing tumors with uninvolved tumor-adjacent lungs, the study looked at the T cell repertoires of around 250 patients with early-stage NSCLC. All 240 or so NSCLC patients in the cohort were treatment-naive and had localized lung tumors that were resected. Of the NSCLC patients, roughly 130 were male and approximately 110 were female, and the mean age was around 66 years.

Broad study findings and their caveats: The highest T cell clonality was observed in uninvolved tumor-adjacent lung, where clonality exceeded that of tumor, suggesting that antigenic responses were more focused in uninvolved tumor-adjacent lung. A median of around 57 of the top 100 tumor clones turned up in the paired uninvolved adjacent lung, and 28 of those clones also ranked among the top 100 of that same adjacent lung. Because multi-region sequencing of the tumors was not done, intratumor heterogeneity could not be ruled out. Higher blood T cell density associated with longer overall survival, while higher adjacent-lung clonality associated with shorter survival. Since the design was exploratory, TCR variables were selected using unadjusted p-values with no false-discovery rate correction.

Per the germline V gene, MGHDK is the CDR1 and SYGVNS is the CDR2. The CDR3 numbers 14 residues from cysteine through phenylalanine. Left in the record is the CDR3 DNA by itself, 42 bases read in frame from the first base. Between the V and J ends, shortened by 4 bases and 6 bases respectively, the junction contains 14 bases. At diagnosis, peripheral blood, uninvolved tumor-adjacent lung and tumor were collected and stored as a combination of fresh-frozen and FFPE material. For TCR repertoire profiling, the blood samples were analyzed as peripheral blood mononuclear cells. TCR beta CDR3 regions were sequenced from DNA using the immunoSEQ Assay. Concerning the study's data processing: T cell density was computed as TCR beta template counts normalized to usable DNA estimated by amplifying housekeeping genes. The preseqR package was used to estimate richness by extrapolating to 400,000 templates for PBMC samples and to 120,000 templates for tissue samples. Clonality was taken to be one minus Pielou's evenness. Differential abundance testing on productive amino-acid clonotypes, with a minimum total count of 5 and an alpha of 0.1, was used to identify tissue-enriched TCRs. Repertoire overlap between compartments was quantified with the Jaccard Index and Morisita Overlap Index. GLIPH grouped TCR beta CDR3s together with public tetramer-defined viral CDR3s, and a viral motif had to include at least three viral sequences and show V-gene enrichment. Drawn from immuneACCESS, this table holds only the in-frame rearrangements with V and J called that TCRdb kept. Clones are partly lost; checked studies trace under half to an unresolved V gene and leave the rest unexplained. For V, J and clone size, that table is used; D and trimming come from the DNA. The sample table records roughly 16,000 clones; more than 80% of these occur just once. The ten largest clones capture less than 4.5% of the sample.

Notes on this clone: Which antigen it targets is not known. There are no base qualities to consult, and no much larger clone falls within one base.

The V and J segments used are TRBV25-1 and TRBJ2-3; confidence is insufficient to name the D gene. Sequenced here: peripheral blood, sampled before any cancer treatment. This clonotype originated in a woman aged 40 to 75 with stage I lung adenocarcinoma. The bases are TGTGCCAGCAGTGGGGCGATGGTGGGGGATACGCAGTATTTT. It specifies CASSGAMVGDTQYF.